The 8 T cell receptor beta chains given below trace back to one sample, sequenced in a study of regulatory T cells in long-lasting Graves disease. For TCR beta, libraries came from iRepertoire HTBI primers and Arm-PCR of CDR3 regions. TCRdb redid the calling of the multiplex PCR reads with MiXCR, one entry per CDR3 protein. The sample yields about 530,000 distinct CDR3 sequences, approximately 16% seen once. The time point is: newly diagnosed GD, antithyroid drugs for less than 3 months. The authors made the TCR library using RNA they extracted from PBMCs. Separately, the same data were catalogued under a study of T cells in Graves' hyperthyroidism and ophthalmopathy.

Material: peripheral blood mononuclear cells (PBMCs), obtained at new diagnosis, from a patient treated with antithyroid drugs. The source of these receptors is a woman aged 40-60 years with Graves disease.

This clonotype was detected ten times or more. The rearrangement uses TRBV6-5 and TRBJ2-2; D remains unclear. Deletions cut 2 bases from V and 6 bases from J, with 19 bases between. CDR1 and CDR2 from the germline V gene are MNHEY and SVGAGI. CDR3 length equals 17 residues. In DNA, the CDR3 is TGTGCCAGCAGTTACAGTTGGCCACAAATGGGTGCCGGGGAGCTGTTTTTT. It yields the protein CASSYSWPQMGAGELFF.

This clonotype was counted only a few times. This chain links TRBV6-2 or TRBV6-3 with TRBJ2-6; D is possibly TRBD2 (5 bases). Trimming shortened V by 5 bases and J by 0 bases, and 17 bases separated the two germline ends. CDR3 size: 18 residues. Germline V gene sequence: CDR1 MNHEY, CDR2 SVGEGT. The CDR3 DNA is TGTGCCAGCAGTGAAGGTAGTCTAGCTTACTCTGGGGCCAACGTCCTGACTTTC. It codes for CASSEGSLAYSGANVLTF.

The chain employs TRBV9 and TRBJ1-4; a weak D match, TRBD1 (5 bases). The CDR3 is made up of 15 amino acids. The germline gives CDR1 SGDLS, CDR2 YYNGEE. Trimming cost V 0 bases and J 3 bases, with 9 bases left between them. The CDR3 loop is CASSVGGVPNEKLFF. The CDR3 DNA is TGTGCCAGCAGCGTAGGAGGGGTCCCTAATGAAAAACTGTTTTTT.

In this sample, this clonotype turned up a few times. The chain is built from TRBV20-1 and TRBJ1-3; the D gene is possibly TRBD1 (5 bases). Germline values: CDR1 DFQATT, CDR2 SNEGSKA (reference sequence). The length of the CDR3 is 15 residues. The V gene lost 0 bases and the J gene lost 2 bases, with 11 bases spanning the gap. The CDR3 reads CSARDPRGTGNTIYF. The CDR3 coding sequence is TGCAGTGCTAGAGATCCCCGGGGGACTGGAAACACCATATATTTT.

This clonotype was counted between two and nine times. The rearrangement links TRBV6-1 to TRBJ2-7, with 7 bases identical to TRBD1. J gave up 3 bases and V 8 bases, and 7 bases lay outside the gene matches. Germline V gives CDR1 MNHNS, CDR2 SASEGT. CDR3 length: 13 amino acids. The CDR3 region has the DNA TGTGCCAGCGGCCCGACAGGGATCTACGAGCAGTACTTC. The encoded protein is CASGPTGIYEQYF.

Worth noting for this clonotype: A much larger clone lies one base from this, so it may be a read error. The rearrangement joins TRBV3-1 to TRBJ1-1; D gene unclear. The CDR3 contains 12 residues. Germline V lookup: CDR1 LGHDT, CDR2 YNNKEL (reference sequence). The germline V and J ends were trimmed by 0 bases and 11 bases, with 10 bases remaining between them. The DNA for the CDR3 is TGTGCCAGCAGCCAAGAACGAATCCGTGCTTTCTTT. Amino acid sequence: CASSQERIRAFF.

The chain carries TRBV20-1 and TRBJ2-7; D gene ambiguous. Germline CDR1 DFQATT, CDR2 SNEGSKA (reference sequence). The CDR3 length is 12 residues. Trimming took off 1 base at V and 2 bases at J, with 6 bases between the two ends. CDR3: CSARVGTYEQYF. The CDR3 region has the DNA TGCAGTGCTAGAGTTGGAACCTACGAGCAGTACTTC.

This clonotype was recorded at least ten times. The rearrangement joins TRBV2 to TRBJ1-1; no reliable D call. Germline CDR1 is SNHLY and CDR2 is FYNNEI. CDR3 length equals 12 residues. V dropped 4 bases and J dropped 7 bases, with 10 bases sitting between them. The CDR3 region is CASSGGGYEAFF. CDR3 in DNA: TGTGCCAGCAGTGGAGGTGGGTATGAAGCTTTCTTT. Combining the CDR3 with reference TRBV2 and TRBJ1-1 gives the whole variable domain EPEVTQTPSHQVTQMGQEVILRCVPISNHLYFYWYRQILGQKVEFLVSFYNNEISEKSEIFDDQFSVERPDGSNFTLKIRSTKLEDSAMYFCASSGGGYEAFFGQGTRLTVV.